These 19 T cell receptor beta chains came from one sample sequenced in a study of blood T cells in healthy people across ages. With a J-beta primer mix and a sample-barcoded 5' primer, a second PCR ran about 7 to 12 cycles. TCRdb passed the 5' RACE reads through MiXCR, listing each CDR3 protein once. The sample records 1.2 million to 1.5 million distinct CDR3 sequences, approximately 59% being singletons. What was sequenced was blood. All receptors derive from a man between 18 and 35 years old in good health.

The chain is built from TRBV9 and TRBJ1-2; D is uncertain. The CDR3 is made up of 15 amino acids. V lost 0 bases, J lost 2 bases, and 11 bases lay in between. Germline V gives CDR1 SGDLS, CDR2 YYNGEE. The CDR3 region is CASSVGWERNYGYTF. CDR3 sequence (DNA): TGTGCCAGCAGCGTAGGGTGGGAAAGGAACTATGGCTACACCTTC.

Here the CDR3 reads CASSRQDRGSEQYF. In nucleotides, the CDR3 is TGCGCCAGCAGCCGACAAGACAGGGGTTCGGAGCAGTACTTC. The chain carries TRBV4-3 and TRBJ2-7, with 8 bases that match TRBD1. V lost 4 bases, J lost 7 bases, and 9 bases stayed unmatched. The CDR3 length is 14 residues. CDR1 is LGHNA, CDR2 YSLEER, per germline.

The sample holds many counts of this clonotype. The CDR3 spells CASIFTVGGTEAFF. The CDR3 DNA follows: TGTGCCAGCATCTTTACGGTCGGGGGCACTGAAGCTTTCTTT. The rearrangement uses TRBV6-2 or TRBV6-3 and TRBJ1-1, with D perhaps TRBD1 (5 bases). This CDR3 has 14 residues. The ends were cut back, 7 bases at V and 4 bases at J, with 16 bases in the middle. The germline V gene encodes CDR1 MNHEY and CDR2 SVGEGT.

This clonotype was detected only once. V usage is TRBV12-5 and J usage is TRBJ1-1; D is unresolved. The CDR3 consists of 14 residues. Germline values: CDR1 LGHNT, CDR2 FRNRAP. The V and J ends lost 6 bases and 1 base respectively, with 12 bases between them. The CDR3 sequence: CASGGGRWNTEAFF. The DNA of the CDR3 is TGTGCTAGTGGAGGAGGACGTTGGAACACTGAAGCTTTCTTT.

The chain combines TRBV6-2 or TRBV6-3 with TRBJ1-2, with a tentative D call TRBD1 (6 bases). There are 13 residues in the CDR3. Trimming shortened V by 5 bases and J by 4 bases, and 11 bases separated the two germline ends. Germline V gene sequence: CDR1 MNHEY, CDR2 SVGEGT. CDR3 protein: CASSPDRLYGYTF. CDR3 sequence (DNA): TGTGCCAGCAGTCCCGACAGGCTCTATGGCTACACCTTC.

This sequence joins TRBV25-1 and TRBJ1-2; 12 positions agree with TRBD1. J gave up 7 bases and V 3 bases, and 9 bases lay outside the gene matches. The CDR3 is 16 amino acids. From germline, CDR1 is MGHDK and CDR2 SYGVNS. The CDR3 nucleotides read TGTGCCAGCAGTGATGTTGGAGGGACAGGGGGCTTTGGCTACACCTTC. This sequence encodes CASSDVGGTGGFGYTF.

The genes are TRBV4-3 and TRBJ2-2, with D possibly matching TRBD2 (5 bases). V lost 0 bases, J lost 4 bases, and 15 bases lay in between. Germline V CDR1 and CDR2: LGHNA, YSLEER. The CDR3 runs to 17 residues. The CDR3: CASSQDRLLGVTGELFF. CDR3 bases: TGCGCCAGCAGCCAAGATCGGTTACTAGGTGTCACCGGGGAGCTGTTTTTT.

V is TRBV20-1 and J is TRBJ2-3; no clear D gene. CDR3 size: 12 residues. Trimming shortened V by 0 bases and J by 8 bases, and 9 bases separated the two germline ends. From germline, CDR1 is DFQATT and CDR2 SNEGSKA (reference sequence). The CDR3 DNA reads TGCAGTGCTAGAGATGAGTCCATTACGCAGTATTTT. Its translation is CSARDESITQYF.

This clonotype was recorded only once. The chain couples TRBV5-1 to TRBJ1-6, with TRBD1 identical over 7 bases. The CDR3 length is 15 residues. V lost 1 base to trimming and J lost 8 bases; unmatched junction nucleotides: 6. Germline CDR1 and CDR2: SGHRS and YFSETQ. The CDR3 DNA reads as TGCGCCAGCAGCTTGTCGGGGACAGACTATTCACCCCTCCACTTT. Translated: CASSLSGTDYSPLHF.

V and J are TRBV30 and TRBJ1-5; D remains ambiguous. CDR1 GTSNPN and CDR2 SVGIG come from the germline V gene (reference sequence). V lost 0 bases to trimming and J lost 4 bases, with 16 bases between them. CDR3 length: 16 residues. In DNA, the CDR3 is TGTGCCTGGAGTGTCGCCCCCGGGAACGGGAATCAGCCCCAGCATTTT. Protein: CAWSVAPGNGNQPQHF.

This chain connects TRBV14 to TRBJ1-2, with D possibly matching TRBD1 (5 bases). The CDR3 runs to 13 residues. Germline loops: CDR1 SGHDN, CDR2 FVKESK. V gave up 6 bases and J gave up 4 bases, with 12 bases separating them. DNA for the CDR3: TGTGCCAGCAGGCCCTTTGACAGCTATGGCTACACCTTC. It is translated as CASRPFDSYGYTF.

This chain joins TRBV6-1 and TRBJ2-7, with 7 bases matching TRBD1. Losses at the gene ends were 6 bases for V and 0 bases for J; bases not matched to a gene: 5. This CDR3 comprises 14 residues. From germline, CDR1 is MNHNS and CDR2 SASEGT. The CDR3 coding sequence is TGTGCCAGCAGCGCGACAGGGATCTCCTACGAGCAGTACTTC. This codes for CASSATGISYEQYF.

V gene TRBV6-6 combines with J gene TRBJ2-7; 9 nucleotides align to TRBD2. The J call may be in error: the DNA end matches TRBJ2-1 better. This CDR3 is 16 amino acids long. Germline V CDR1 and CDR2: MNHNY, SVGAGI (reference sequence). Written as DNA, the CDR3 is TGTGCCAGCAGGAACTTTGCGGGAGGGCCGTTGGGGGAGCAGTTCTTC. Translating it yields CASRNFAGGPLGEQFF.

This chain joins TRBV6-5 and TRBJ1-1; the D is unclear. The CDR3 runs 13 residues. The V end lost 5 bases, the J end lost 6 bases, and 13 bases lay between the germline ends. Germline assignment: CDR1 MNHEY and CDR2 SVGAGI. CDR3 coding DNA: TGTGCCAGCAGTGACGCAGGAGAACCTGAAGCTTTCTTT. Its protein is CASSDAGEPEAFF.

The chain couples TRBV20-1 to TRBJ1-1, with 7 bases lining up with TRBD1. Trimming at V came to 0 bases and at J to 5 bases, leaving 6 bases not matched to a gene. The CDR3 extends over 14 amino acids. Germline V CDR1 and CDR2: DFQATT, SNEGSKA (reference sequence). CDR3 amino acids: CSARETTGRTEAFF. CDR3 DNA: TGCAGTGCTAGAGAAACGACAGGGCGGACTGAAGCTTTCTTT.

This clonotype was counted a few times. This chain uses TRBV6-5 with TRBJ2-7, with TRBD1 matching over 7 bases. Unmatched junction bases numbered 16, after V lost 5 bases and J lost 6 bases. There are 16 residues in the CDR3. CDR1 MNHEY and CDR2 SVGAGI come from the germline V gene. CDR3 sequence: CASSPTLQGKRGEQYF. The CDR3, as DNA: TGTGCCAGCAGTCCAACTCTACAGGGGAAGAGGGGCGAGCAGTACTTC.

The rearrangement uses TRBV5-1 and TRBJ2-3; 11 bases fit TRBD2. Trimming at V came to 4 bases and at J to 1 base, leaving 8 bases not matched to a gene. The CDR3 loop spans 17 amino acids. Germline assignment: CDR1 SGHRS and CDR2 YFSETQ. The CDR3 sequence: CASSRPGTSGGTDTQYF. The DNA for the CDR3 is TGCGCCAGCAGCCGCCCCGGGACTAGCGGTGGCACAGATACGCAGTATTTT.

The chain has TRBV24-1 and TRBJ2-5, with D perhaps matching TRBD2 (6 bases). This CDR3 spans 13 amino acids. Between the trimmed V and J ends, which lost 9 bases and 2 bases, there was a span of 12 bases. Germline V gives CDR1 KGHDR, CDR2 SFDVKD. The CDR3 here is CATRGGVQETQYF. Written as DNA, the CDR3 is TGTGCCACCCGTGGAGGGGTACAAGAGACCCAGTACTTC.

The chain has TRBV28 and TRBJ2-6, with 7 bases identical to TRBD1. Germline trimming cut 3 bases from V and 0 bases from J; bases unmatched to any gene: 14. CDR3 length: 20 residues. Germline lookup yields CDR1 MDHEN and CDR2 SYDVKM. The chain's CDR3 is CASSFNYIDREGSGANVLTF. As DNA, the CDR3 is TGTGCCAGCAGTTTCAATTATATCGACAGGGAAGGCTCTGGGGCCAACGTCCTGACTTTC.